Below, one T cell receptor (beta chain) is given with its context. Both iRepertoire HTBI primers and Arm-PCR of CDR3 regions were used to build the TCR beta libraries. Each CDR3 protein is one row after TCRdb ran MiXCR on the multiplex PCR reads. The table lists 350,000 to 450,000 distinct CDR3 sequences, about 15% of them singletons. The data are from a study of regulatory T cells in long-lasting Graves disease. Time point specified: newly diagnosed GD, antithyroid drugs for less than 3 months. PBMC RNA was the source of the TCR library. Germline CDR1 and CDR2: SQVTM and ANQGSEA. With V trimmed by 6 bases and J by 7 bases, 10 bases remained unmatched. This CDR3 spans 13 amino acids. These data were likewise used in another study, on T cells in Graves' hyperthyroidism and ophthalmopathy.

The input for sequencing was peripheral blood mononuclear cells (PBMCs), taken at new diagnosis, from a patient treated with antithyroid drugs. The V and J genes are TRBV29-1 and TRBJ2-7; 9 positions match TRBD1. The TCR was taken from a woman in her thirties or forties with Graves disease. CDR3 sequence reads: CSVIQGAPGEQYF. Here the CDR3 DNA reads TGCAGCGTAATACAGGGGGCCCCAGGGGAGCAGTACTTC.